The 24 T cell receptor beta chains reported below all come from one sample, sequenced in a study of cytomegalovirus exposure and HLA in healthy donors. The PCR employed 60 Vbeta primers together with 13 Jbeta primers. The table came from immunoSEQ multiplex PCR; TCRdb's copy has only in-frame clones and leaves some out. The sample holds some 150,000 clones, over 60% seen once. The material sequenced was PBMCs. The receptors derive from a man aged 35 to 55 in good health and CMV-seropositive.

This clone was counted only a few times. The rearrangement uses TRBV4-2 and TRBJ2-1, with D perhaps TRBD1 (5 bases). Trimming took off 5 bases at V and 10 bases at J, with 9 bases between the two ends. Germline assignment: CDR1 LGHNA and CDR2 YNFKEQ. The CDR3 sequence is 11 residues long. The CDR3 region is CASSYDSEQFF. The CDR3 DNA reads as TGTGCCAGCAGCTACGACAGCGAGCAGTTCTTC.

Only a few counts were recorded for this clone. This chain connects TRBV10-1 to TRBJ2-3; D may be TRBD2 (6 bases). The CDR3 has 13 amino acids. From germline, CDR1 is WNHNN and CDR2 SYGVQD (reference sequence). V was pared by 2 bases and J by 3 bases, with 6 bases between. In nucleotides, the CDR3 is TGCGCCAGCAGTGAGGGGGGGACAGATACGCAGTATTTT. It codes for CASSEGGTDTQYF.

The V and J genes are TRBV7-8 and TRBJ2-7, with D possibly being TRBD2 (6 bases). V was clipped by 8 bases and J by 0 bases, with 14 bases between them. The CDR3 length is 14 residues. The germline V gene has CDR1 SGHVS and CDR2 FQNEAQ. CDR3 coding DNA: TGTGCCAGCGAGGACTACGGTAGCTCCTACGAGCAGTACTTC. Its protein is CASEDYGSSYEQYF.

Worth noting for this clone: The same CDR3 can be traced to other DNA sequences in this sample. The chain couples TRBV30 to TRBJ2-7; TRBD2 might be the D (6 bases). Trimming pared 0 bases from V and 0 bases from J, leaving 9 bases between. The CDR3 covers 14 residues. CDR1 is GTSNPN, CDR2 SVGIG, per germline (reference sequence). CDR3 DNA: TGTGCCTGGAGTGTAGGAGGGAGCTCCTACGAGCAGTACTTC. Its translation: CAWSVGGSSYEQYF.

This clone was detected once. The chain uses TRBV2 and TRBJ2-7; 10 bases align to TRBD2. V lost 0 bases to trimming and J lost 2 bases; unmatched junction nucleotides: 1. The CDR3 consists of 15 residues. Germline V CDR1 and CDR2: SNHLY, FYNNEI. The CDR3 nucleotides read TGTGCCAGCAGTGAAGCCGGGACTAGCGCCTACGAGCAGTACTTC. This sequence encodes CASSEAGTSAYEQYF. The entire variable domain, with the rest obtained from reference TRBV2 and TRBJ2-7, is as follows: EPEVTQTPSHQVTQMGQEVILRCVPISNHLYFYWYRQILGQKVEFLVSFYNNEISEKSEIFDDQFSVERPDGSNFTLKIRSTKLEDSAMYFCASSEAGTSAYEQYFGPGTRLTVT.

This clone was seen more than once but under ten times. The chain carries TRBV13 and TRBJ1-1; 7 bases are shared with TRBD1. J was trimmed by 5 bases and V by 5 bases; bases with no gene match: 8. This CDR3 is built from 14 residues. The germline gives CDR1 PRHDT, CDR2 FYEKMQ (reference sequence). The CDR3 spells CASSQNQGGTEAFF. CDR3 in DNA: TGTGCCAGCAGCCAGAACCAGGGGGGTACTGAAGCTTTCTTT.

The chain joins TRBV11-2 to TRBJ2-5; 10 bases map to TRBD2. The J call is doubtful: the DNA matches TRBJ2-7 better. CDR1 is SGHAT, CDR2 FQNNGV, per germline. This CDR3 comprises 15 residues. CDR3 nucleotides: TGTGCCAGCAGCTTAGATTTAGCGGGAGGTTACGAGCAGTACTTC. Amino acids: CASSLDLAGGYEQYF.

J is TRBJ2-1 and V is TRBV10-3; the match to TRBD2 covers 9 bases. Trimming took 5 bases from V and 5 from J; bases not matched to a gene: 10. The CDR3 is 16 residues long. Germline assignment: CDR1 ENHRY and CDR2 SYGVKD. CDR3 region: CAISRYAGGNDNEQFF. In DNA, the CDR3 is TGTGCCATCAGTCGTTACGCGGGAGGGAACGACAATGAGCAGTTCTTC.

This chain uses TRBV27 with TRBJ2-4, with 8 bases identical to TRBD1. V was clipped by 0 bases and J by 4 bases; unmatched bases: 5. CDR1 and CDR2 from the germline V gene are MNHEY and SMNVEV (reference sequence). The CDR3 contains 16 residues. DNA of the CDR3: TGTGCCAGCAGTTTATCGGGACAGGTGTCAAAAAACATTCAGTACTTC. Its translation is CASSLSGQVSKNIQYF.

The gene calls are TRBV6-1 and TRBJ2-7; 7 nucleotides match TRBD2. The CDR3 length is 13 residues. Germline V lookup: CDR1 MNHNS, CDR2 SASEGT. After removal of 6 bases from V and 2 bases from J, the junction contained 4 bases not matched to a gene. The CDR3 sequence: CASRGAGTYEQYF. The CDR3, as DNA: TGTGCCAGCAGGGGAGCGGGGACCTACGAGCAGTACTTC.

This clone was seen more than once but under ten times. The J gene is TRBJ1-2, the V gene TRBV6-6; D may be TRBD1 (6 bases). V was cut by 2 bases and J by 8 bases, with 15 bases left in between. CDR1 is MNHNY, CDR2 SVGAGI, per germline (reference sequence). CDR3 length: 14 residues. The CDR3, as DNA: TGTGCCAGCAGTTACGGGGCGGGGGCGGAAGGCTACACCTTC. Amino acids: CASSYGAGAEGYTF.

This chain uses TRBV7-2 with TRBJ2-2; maybe TRBD2 (6 bases). CDR3 length: 15 residues. CDR1 and CDR2 (germline): SGHTA, FQGNSA. V lost 4 bases to trimming and J lost 1 base, with 10 bases between them. CDR3 amino acids: CASSSRRGNTGELFF. The DNA for the CDR3 is TGTGCCAGCAGCTCCAGGCGGGGGAACACCGGGGAGCTGTTTTTT.

About this clone itself: At one boundary the junction diverges from the germline segment, which might be a read error. The V gene is TRBV7-2, the J gene TRBJ2-5; D might be TRBD1 (5 bases). Germline CDR1 SGHTA, CDR2 FQGNSA. CDR3 length: 13 amino acids. CDR3 amino acids: CASTLSVTGTQYF. For the CDR3, the DNA is TGTGCCAGCACCTTAAGCGTTACAGGGACCCAGTACTTC.

The chain combines TRBV7-9 with TRBJ1-2; D unresolved. Trimming took off 4 bases at V and 3 bases at J, with 9 bases between the two ends. Germline V CDR1 and CDR2: SEHNR, FQNEAQ (reference sequence). The CDR3 has 13 residues. The CDR3 sequence is CASSSQTDYGYTF. The CDR3 DNA reads TGTGCCAGCAGCTCTCAAACTGACTATGGCTACACCTTC.

The chain has TRBV7-9 and TRBJ2-3; 13 positions match TRBD2. Germline assignment: CDR1 SEHNR and CDR2 FQNEAQ (reference sequence). Unmatched junction bases numbered 7, after V lost 4 bases and J lost 0 bases. The CDR3 has 18 amino acids. The CDR3 sequence is CASSSLAGGTISTDTQYF. The CDR3 DNA reads TGTGCCAGCAGCTCACTAGCGGGAGGGACGATAAGCACAGATACGCAGTATTTT.

This clone appeared many times. V and J are TRBV6-5 and TRBJ1-1; TRBD1 is a possible D gene (5 bases). This CDR3 region has 15 residues. Trimming left V 4 bases short and J 4 bases short, with 16 bases between. The germline V gene has CDR1 MNHEY and CDR2 SVGAGI. DNA of the CDR3: TGTGCCAGCAGTTGGGGGGGACGGGATGGCACTGAAGCTTTCTTT. Translated: CASSWGGRDGTEAFF.

This clone has a handful of counts. This sequence joins TRBV11-3 and TRBJ2-2, with a weak D call TRBD1 (6 bases). V was cut by 3 bases and J by 6 bases, with 8 bases left in between. This CDR3 is built from 13 residues. Germline V gives CDR1 SGHNT, CDR2 YENEEA. The CDR3 DNA reads TGTGCCAGCAGCTTCGAGGGGGCCGGGGAGCTGTTTTTT. Translating gives CASSFEGAGELFF.

CDR3 bases: TGTGCCAGCAGCTTCAGGGGGCGAGGAGAGACCCAGTACTTC. Translating gives CASSFRGRGETQYF. The J gene is TRBJ2-5, the V gene TRBV7-9; 8 nucleotides line up with TRBD1. The CDR3 totals 14 residues. Trimming took 3 bases from V and 4 from J; bases not matched to a gene: 4. CDR1 is SEHNR, CDR2 FQNEAQ, per germline (reference sequence).

This chain links TRBV6-5 with TRBJ1-6, with 9 bases that match TRBD1. Germline lookup yields CDR1 MNHEY and CDR2 SVGAGI. The CDR3 is 13 residues long. Germline trimming cut 8 bases from V and 8 bases from J; bases unmatched to any gene: 4. This CDR3 reads CASRQGEDSPLHF. As DNA, the CDR3 is TGTGCCAGCCGACAGGGGGAGGATTCACCCCTCCACTTT.

There are a few counts of this clone. The V and J genes are TRBV10-3 and TRBJ2-5, with D perhaps TRBD1 (5 bases). Germline V gene data show CDR1 as ENHRY and CDR2 as SYGVKD. Trimming cost V 3 bases and J 3 bases, with 5 bases left between them. The CDR3 is 12 residues long. This CDR3 is CAISDREETQYF. The CDR3 nucleotides read TGTGCCATCAGTGACAGGGAAGAGACCCAGTACTTC.

This chain links TRBV5-8 with TRBJ2-1, with TRBD2 identical over 10 bases. Germline V CDR1 and CDR2: SGHTS, YDEGEE. V lost 4 bases to trimming and J lost 7 bases; unmatched junction nucleotides: 8. This CDR3 spans 15 amino acids. For the CDR3, the DNA is TGTGCCAGCAGCCGAAGCGGGAGGGCCGAGAATGAGCAGTTCTTC. Encoded protein: CASSRSGRAENEQFF.

This chain links TRBV5-1 with TRBJ2-3, with D perhaps matching TRBD2 (6 bases). V gave up 0 bases and J gave up 8 bases, with 13 bases separating them. Germline CDR1 and CDR2: SGHRS and YFSETQ. The CDR3 extends over 14 amino acids. The CDR3 sequence is CASSLGRGSGTQYF. CDR3 DNA: TGCGCCAGCAGCTTGGGGAGGGGATCTGGTACGCAGTATTTT.

V gene TRBV9 combines with J gene TRBJ1-1; perhaps TRBD1 as D (5 bases). Trimming took 5 bases from V and 1 from J, leaving 12 bases between them. The CDR3 runs 14 residues. From germline, CDR1 is SGDLS and CDR2 YYNGEE. CDR3 nucleotides: TGTGCCAGCAGTTCGGGACTTACGAACACTGAAGCTTTCTTT. The encoded protein is CASSSGLTNTEAFF. The variable domain in full, with the rest retrieved from reference TRBV9 and TRBJ1-1, is DSGVTQTPKHLITATGQRVTLRCSPRSGDLSVYWYQQSLDQGLQFLIQYYNGEERAKGNILERFSAQQFPDLHSELNLSSLELGDSALYFCASSSGLTNTEAFFGQGTRLTVV.

V gene TRBV20-1 combines with J gene TRBJ1-2, with D hard to call. The germline V gene has CDR1 DFQATT and CDR2 SNEGSKA (reference sequence). The length of the CDR3 is 11 residues. Trimming shortened V by 4 bases and J by 6 bases, and 9 bases separated the two germline ends. The CDR3 sequence: CSATPRNGYTF. The CDR3 region has the DNA TGCAGTGCTACACCCAGGAATGGCTACACCTTC.